The 7 T cell receptor beta chains below all came from one sample that was sequenced in a study of cytomegalovirus exposure and HLA in healthy donors (dated by TCRdb to 2016 to 2017). The library was obtained by the immunoSEQ multiplex PCR assay. The multiplex PCR relied on a mix of 60 forward primers for TCR Vbeta segments and 13 reverse primers for TCR Jbeta segments. Imported from immuneACCESS, the table was reduced by TCRdb to in-frame sequences with V and J called. These copies leave out some clones; in studies compared against another copy, an unresolved V gene accounts for under half, and the cause of the remainder is not known. Within this sample are tens of thousands of clones, with roughly 80% of them counted one time only. 1.2% of the sample is in the top ten clones. The sequenced material came from PBMCs. All receptors come from a girl aged 2-15 years in good health and CMV-seropositive.

J is TRBJ1-4 and V is TRBV25-1; D possibly corresponds to TRBD1 (6 bases). This CDR3 spans 15 amino acids. Germline lookup yields CDR1 MGHDK and CDR2 SYGVNS. Trimming removed 3 bases at V and 5 bases at J, with 13 bases between. The CDR3 DNA reads as TGTGCCAGCAGTGAGACCGACAGGCGCAATGAAAAACTGTTTTTT. The encoded protein is CASSETDRRNEKLFF.

The chain is built from TRBV25-1 and TRBJ2-7; 9 nucleotides match TRBD1. The CDR3 extends over 13 amino acids. Germline CDR1 MGHDK, CDR2 SYGVNS. V gave up 7 bases and J gave up 4 bases; unmatched junction bases: 5. CDR3 loop: CASKGTGPYEQYF. In DNA, the CDR3 is TGTGCCAGCAAGGGGACAGGGCCTTACGAGCAGTACTTC.

This clone appeared a few times. The chain couples TRBV6-1 to TRBJ2-1; 12 positions agree with TRBD2. This CDR3 contains 15 residues. V lost 4 bases and J lost 8; bases outside the gene matches: 6. Germline CDR1 MNHNS, CDR2 SASEGT. The CDR3 DNA reads TGTGCCAGCAGTGCGACTAGCGGGAGCATTGATGAGCAGTTCTTC. Its translation: CASSATSGSIDEQFF.

V and J are TRBV5-1 and TRBJ2-3, with D possibly being TRBD2 (5 bases). The germline V gene encodes CDR1 SGHRS and CDR2 YFSETQ. CDR3 size: 15 residues. The ends were cut back, 0 bases at V and 1 base at J, with 9 bases in the middle. CDR3 DNA: TGCGCCAGCAGCTTGGGGTCCGGGGGCACAGATACGCAGTATTTT. Translation: CASSLGSGGTDTQYF.

The V and J genes are TRBV7-6 and TRBJ1-1; D is unclear. Deletions cut 5 bases from V and 1 base from J, with 17 bases between. The length of the CDR3 is 16 residues. Germline V gene lookup returns CDR1 SGHVS and CDR2 FNYEAQ. The CDR3: CASSPSPPTENTEAFF. In nucleotides, the CDR3 is TGTGCCAGCAGCCCCAGCCCCCCCACAGAGAACACTGAAGCTTTCTTT.

The V and J genes are TRBV5-1 and TRBJ1-4, with D possibly being TRBD1 (5 bases). V was clipped by 0 bases and J by 4 bases, with 25 bases between them. CDR1 is SGHRS and CDR2 is YFSETQ in the germline V gene. The CDR3 consists of 20 residues. The CDR3 sequence is CASSLAPFVTRALLNEKLFF. CDR3 bases: TGCGCCAGCAGCTTGGCCCCTTTCGTCACCAGGGCCCTACTTAATGAAAAACTGTTTTTT.

The V call is TRBV6-9, the J call TRBJ2-1; D may be TRBD2 (7 bases). This CDR3 is 18 amino acids long. Germline assignment: CDR1 MNHGY and CDR2 SVAAGI. Trimming took 9 bases from V and 0 from J, leaving 24 bases between them. The CDR3 loop reads CARSLGLAEGGSYNEQFF. The CDR3 DNA reads as TGTGCCAGATCCCTGGGTCTAGCGGAGGGGGGCTCCTACAATGAGCAGTTCTTC.